This TCR beta chain was recorded in a study of T cells in Graves' hyperthyroidism and ophthalmopathy. Study-wide results and limits: Separation of ophthalmopathy from stable hyperthyroidism was achieved by a 13 V-J model. Most clonotypes expanded in thyroid above 0.001 were likewise present in blood.

V lost 1 base, J lost 1 base, and 7 bases lay in between. CDR1 is DFQATT, CDR2 SNEGSKA, per germline (reference sequence). The CDR3 is made up of 13 amino acids. The sample holds many counts of this clonotype. Its antigen is unidentified. Those patients with uncontrolled infection, other autoimmune disease, pregnancy or lactation were excluded. Diagnoses used clinical symptoms, serum thyroxine and TRAb, thyroid ultrasound and orbital computed tomography. TCR beta CDR3 region amplification was performed from RNA transcripts. A first-round RT-PCR of the TCR CDR3 used the HTBI primer set. A single record per CDR3 protein comes from TCRdb applying MiXCR to the multiplex PCR reads. The sample lists 550,000 to 650,000 distinct CDR3 sequences; approximately 15% were seen once.

The TCR originated in a woman in her 30s with Graves' hyperthyroidism that later progressed to Graves' ophthalmopathy. This chain connects TRBV20-1 to TRBJ1-1; D uncertain. The sample comprised blood. CDR3 residues: CSARVQPNTEAFF. CDR3 nucleotides: TGCAGTGCTAGAGTACAGCCGAACACTGAAGCTTTCTTT.